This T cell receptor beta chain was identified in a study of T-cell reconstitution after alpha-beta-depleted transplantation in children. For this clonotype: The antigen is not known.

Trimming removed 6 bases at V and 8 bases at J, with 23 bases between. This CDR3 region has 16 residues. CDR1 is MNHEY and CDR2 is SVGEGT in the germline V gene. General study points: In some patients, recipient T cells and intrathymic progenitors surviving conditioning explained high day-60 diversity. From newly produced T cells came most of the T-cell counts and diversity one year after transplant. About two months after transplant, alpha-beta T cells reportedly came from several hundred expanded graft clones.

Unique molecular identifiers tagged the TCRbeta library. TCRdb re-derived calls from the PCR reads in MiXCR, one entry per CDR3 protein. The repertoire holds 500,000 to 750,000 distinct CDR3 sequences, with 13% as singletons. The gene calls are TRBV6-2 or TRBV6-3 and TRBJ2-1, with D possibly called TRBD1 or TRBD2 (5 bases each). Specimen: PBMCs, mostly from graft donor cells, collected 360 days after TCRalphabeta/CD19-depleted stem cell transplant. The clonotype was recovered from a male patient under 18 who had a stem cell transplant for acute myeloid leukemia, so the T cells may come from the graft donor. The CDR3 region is CASRGAGAGRSDEQFF. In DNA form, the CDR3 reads TGTGCCAGCAGAGGGGCCGGGGCAGGGCGTTCGGATGAGCAGTTCTTC.